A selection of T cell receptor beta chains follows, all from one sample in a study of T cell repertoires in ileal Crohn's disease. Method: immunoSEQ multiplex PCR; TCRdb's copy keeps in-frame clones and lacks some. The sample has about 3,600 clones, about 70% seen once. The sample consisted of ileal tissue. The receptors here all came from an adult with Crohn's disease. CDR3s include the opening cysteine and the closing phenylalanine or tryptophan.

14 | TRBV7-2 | CASSFAGGLDEQFF
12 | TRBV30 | CAWALFGNTIYF
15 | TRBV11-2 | CASSLSTTGFYGYTF
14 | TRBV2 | CASSEEGELGGYTF
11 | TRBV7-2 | CASVINTEAFF
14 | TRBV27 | CASSRLPQASEQFF
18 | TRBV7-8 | CASSLKSPAQGVYNEQFF
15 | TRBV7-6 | CASSLYPGSSYEQYF
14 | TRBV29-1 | CSVEGGQGADTQYF
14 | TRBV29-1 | CSVDFRESSTEAFF
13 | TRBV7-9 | CASSLQGSHGYTF
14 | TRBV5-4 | CASRLAGGPEEQFF
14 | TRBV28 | CASSLVPGQGPQLF
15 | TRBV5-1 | CASSLEQSSYNEQFF
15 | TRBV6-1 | CASSPGNSGANVLTF
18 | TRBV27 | CASSLVVAGRLSTDTQYF
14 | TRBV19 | CASSLAQGRAEAFF
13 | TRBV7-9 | CASTPGSFDEQFF
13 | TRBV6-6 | CASRDRMNTEAFF
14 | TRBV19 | CASSPRTGESPLHF
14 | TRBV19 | CATGEGNWADTQYF
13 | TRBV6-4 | CASSERENGELFF
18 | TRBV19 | CASSPRGGIPISGNTIYF
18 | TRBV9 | CASSVVPSASGGANEQFF
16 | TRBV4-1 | CASSHEAGGWGQPQHF
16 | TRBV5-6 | CASSLYLGTLQETQYF
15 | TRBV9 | CASSGQGSTLLEQFF
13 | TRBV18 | CASSPDLSDTIYF
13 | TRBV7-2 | CASSLDRGYGYTF
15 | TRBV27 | CASSLNVEANTEAFF
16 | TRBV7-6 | CASSPASTTSQETQYF
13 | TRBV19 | CASREQGRTEAFF
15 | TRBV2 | CASSGQGAWAGELFF
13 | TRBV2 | CASSDPLNQPQHF
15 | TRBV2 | CASGVRDRDNSPLHF
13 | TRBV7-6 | CASSLSRVAEQFF
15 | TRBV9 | CASRKGVSSGNTIYF
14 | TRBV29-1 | CSVEGGRGTDTQYF
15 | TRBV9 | CASSRSAGETDTQYF
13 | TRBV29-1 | CSVGGPWNTEAFF
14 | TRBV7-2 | CASSFSGVFEGYTF
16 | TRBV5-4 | CASSLLSKAGQETQYF
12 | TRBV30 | CAWSVGVTEAFF
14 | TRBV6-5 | CASSGRGRDSPLHF
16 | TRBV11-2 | CASSLFRAGGEETQYF
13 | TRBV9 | CASSVGTPGELFF
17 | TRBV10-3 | CAISADRLGFSNQPQHF
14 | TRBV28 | CASSPPGFDSPLHF
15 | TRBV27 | CASRVGTSGNNEQFF
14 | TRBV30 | CAWATGTGNQPQHF
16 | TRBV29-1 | CSVEEGNRGNQETQYF
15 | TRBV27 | CASSSGTSGKNIQYF
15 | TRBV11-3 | CASSLQTEENTEAFF
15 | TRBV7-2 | CASSAIATQADTQYF
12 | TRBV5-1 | CASSPDRGAQYF